This entry is about one T cell receptor (beta chain). No antigen is known for it. The sample originates from a study of graft-versus-host responses after intestinal transplantation. The method was immunoSEQ multiplex PCR; TCRdb's version includes in-frame clones alone and lacks a portion of them. There are roughly 89,000 clones in the sample; around 91% occur only once, and approximately 0.1% lies in the top ten. Study findings and constraints: GvH clones turned up in recipient marrow; some had shown up first in ileum or blood.

Trimming removed 3 bases at V and 1 base at J, with 6 bases between. CDR1 is KGHSH, CDR2 LQKENI, per germline. The length of the CDR3 is 13 residues. The sequence was collected from a human donor who received an intestinal transplant. The rearrangement joins TRBV18 to TRBJ2-5, with unresolved D. The sequences come from unstimulated CD4+ T cells sorted from spleen or lymph node cells, collected before intestinal transplant. CDR3 bases: TGTGCCAGCTCACCTCCCTCCCAAGAGACCCAGTACTTC. It specifies CASSPPSQETQYF.